A selection of T cell receptor beta chains follows, all from one sample in a study of blood T cell repertoires in COVID-19. The assay was immunoSEQ multiplex PCR, and TCRdb's table has in-frame clones only and misses some. This table holds 45,000 to 55,000 clones, approximately 90% found once. Sequencing input: peripheral blood. These receptor sequences come from a woman aged 40 to 49 with active COVID-19. The conserved cysteine and the conserved F or W are not part of the CDR3 here.

cdr3_length j_call v_call cdr3_aa
13 TRBJ1-2 TRBV18 ASQDNRDSEYGYT
16 TRBJ2-5 TRBV11-3 ASSLAGTSGRGGETQY
13 TRBJ1-1 TRBV5-1 ASSSTTGKGTEAF
12 TRBJ1-1 TRBV5-8 ASSLDPGRTEAF
13 TRBJ2-5 TRBV19 ASSQAGRAQETQY
15 TRBJ2-1 TRBV11-3 ASSSGGSKSSYNEQF
12 TRBJ2-7 TRBV7-9 ASSSGLLRAEQY
15 TRBJ1-4 TRBV25-1 ASSAGGQGLNNEKLF
13 TRBJ2-5 TRBV18 ASSPPYSGQETQY
15 TRBJ2-7 TRBV28 ASSFLPQEQGAYEQY
13 TRBJ1-2 TRBV11-2 ASRKAGTAHYGYT
15 TRBJ2-5 TRBV21-1 ASSKARTSGGEETQY
10 TRBJ2-7 TRBV30 AWSVGSYEQY